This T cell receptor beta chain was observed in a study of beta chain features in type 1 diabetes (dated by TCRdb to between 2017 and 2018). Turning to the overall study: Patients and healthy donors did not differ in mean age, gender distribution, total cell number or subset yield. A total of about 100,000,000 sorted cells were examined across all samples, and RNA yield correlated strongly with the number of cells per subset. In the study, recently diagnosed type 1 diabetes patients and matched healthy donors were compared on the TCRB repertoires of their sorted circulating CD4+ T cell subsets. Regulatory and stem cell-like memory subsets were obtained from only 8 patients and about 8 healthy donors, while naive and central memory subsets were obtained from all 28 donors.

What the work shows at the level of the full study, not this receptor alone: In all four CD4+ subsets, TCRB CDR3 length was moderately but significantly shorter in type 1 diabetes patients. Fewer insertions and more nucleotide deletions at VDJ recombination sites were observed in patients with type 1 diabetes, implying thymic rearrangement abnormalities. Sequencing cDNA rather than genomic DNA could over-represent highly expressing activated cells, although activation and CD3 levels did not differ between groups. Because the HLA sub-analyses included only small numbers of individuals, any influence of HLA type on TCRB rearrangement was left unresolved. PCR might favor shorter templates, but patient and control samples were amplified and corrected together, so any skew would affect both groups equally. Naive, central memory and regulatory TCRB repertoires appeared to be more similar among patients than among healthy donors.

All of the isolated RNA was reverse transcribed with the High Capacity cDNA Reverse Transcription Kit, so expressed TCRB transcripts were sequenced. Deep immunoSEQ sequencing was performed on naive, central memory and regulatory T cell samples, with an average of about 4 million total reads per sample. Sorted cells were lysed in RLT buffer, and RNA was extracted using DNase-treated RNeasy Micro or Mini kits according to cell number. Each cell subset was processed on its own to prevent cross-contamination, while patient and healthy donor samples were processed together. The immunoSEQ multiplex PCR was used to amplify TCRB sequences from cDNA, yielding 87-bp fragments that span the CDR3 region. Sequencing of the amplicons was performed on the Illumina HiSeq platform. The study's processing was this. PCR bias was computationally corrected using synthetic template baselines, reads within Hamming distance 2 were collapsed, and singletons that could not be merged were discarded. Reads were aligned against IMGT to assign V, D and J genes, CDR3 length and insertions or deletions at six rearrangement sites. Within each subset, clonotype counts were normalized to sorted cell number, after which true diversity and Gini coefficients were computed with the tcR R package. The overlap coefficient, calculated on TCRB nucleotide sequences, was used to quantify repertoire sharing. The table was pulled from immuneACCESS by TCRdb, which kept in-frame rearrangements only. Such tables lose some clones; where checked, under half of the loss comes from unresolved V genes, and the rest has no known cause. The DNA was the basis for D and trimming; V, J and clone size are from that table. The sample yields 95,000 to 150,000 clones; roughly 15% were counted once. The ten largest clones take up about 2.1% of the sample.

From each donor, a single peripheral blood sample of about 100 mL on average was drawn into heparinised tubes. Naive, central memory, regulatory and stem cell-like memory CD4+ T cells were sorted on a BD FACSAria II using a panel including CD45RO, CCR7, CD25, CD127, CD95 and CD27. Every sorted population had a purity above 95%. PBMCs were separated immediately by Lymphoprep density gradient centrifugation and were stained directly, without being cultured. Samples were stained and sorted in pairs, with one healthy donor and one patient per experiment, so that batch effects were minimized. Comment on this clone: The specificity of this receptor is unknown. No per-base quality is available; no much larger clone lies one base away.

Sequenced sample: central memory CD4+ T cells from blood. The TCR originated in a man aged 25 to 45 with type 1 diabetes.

The nucleotide sequence is given as TGTGCCAGCAGCACCCACAGGGGCGAGACCCAGTACTTC. It codes for CASSTHRGETQYF. The V and J genes are TRBV7-6 and TRBJ2-5, with 7 bases matching TRBD1. Germline trimming: 5 bases from V, 5 bases from J; junction bases outside gene matches: 5. The CDR3 covers 13 residues, taking in both the cysteine and the phenylalanine. Only the CDR3 part of the read is kept: 39 bases, read in frame from the first base. In the germline V gene, CDR1 corresponds to SGHVS and CDR2 to FNYEAQ.